The present TCR beta chain was sequenced within a study of OX40 agonist ivuxolimab in advanced cancers. Looking at the study overall: Patients' therapy was ivuxolimab, an antibody that acts as an agonist of OX40 (CD134). Dosing consisted of intravenous ivuxolimab at 0.01 to 10 mg/kg every 2 weeks.

Turning to this clone: Its antigen is still unknown.

CDR3 length: 15 residues. V dropped 0 bases and J dropped 1; count of bases not matched to a gene: 3. Germline-derived CDR1 and CDR2 are SGDLS and YYNGEE. Findings and limits, study-wide: Circulating CD4+ and CD8+ T cells showed clonal expansion by week 6 at 0.1 to 3.0 mg/kg. Still undetermined is the antigen specificity of the expanded peripheral T cells.

Sequencing used immunoSEQ multiplex PCR; TCRdb keeps in-frame clones, though not all of them. This table has about 12,000 clones, around 90% appearing once. V gene TRBV9 combines with J gene TRBJ2-5; 7 nucleotides match TRBD2. The receptor was isolated from an adult with an advanced solid tumor such as melanoma, head and neck, liver or kidney cancer. The input for sequencing was CD4+ or CD8+ T cells sorted from blood, taken in a trial of the OX40 agonist ivuxolimab. The chain's CDR3 is CASSVEGLLQETQYF. In DNA, the CDR3 is TGTGCCAGCAGCGTAGAGGGACTACTCCAAGAGACCCAGTACTTC. Variable domain in full (rest from reference TRBV9 and TRBJ2-5): DSGVTQTPKHLITATGQRVTLRCSPRSGDLSVYWYQQSLDQGLQFLIQYYNGEERAKGNILERFSAQQFPDLHSELNLSSLELGDSALYFCASSVEGLLQETQYFGPGTRLLVL.